The 32 T cell receptor beta chains reported below all come from one sample, sequenced in a study of immune cell composition in non-small cell lung cancer. Repertoires were generated with immunoSEQ multiplex PCR, while TCRdb's copy carries only in-frame clones and drops some. The table includes more than 3,000 clones, roughly four fifths detected once. The specimen sequenced was lung tumor tissue. These receptors all come from a human donor with non-small cell lung cancer.

This rearrangement joins TRBV7-2 to TRBJ2-1; D is unresolved. Trimming cost V 1 base and J 12 bases, with 16 bases left between them. This CDR3 is built from 14 residues. CDR1 is SGHTA, CDR2 FQGNSA, per germline. The CDR3 DNA is TGTGCCAGCAGCTTAGGTAGTAGTGCATCAAGGCAGTTCTTC. Translated: CASSLGSSASRQFF.

This sequence joins TRBV9 and TRBJ1-1; D is uncertain. The CDR3 sequence is 14 residues long. Germline V lookup: CDR1 SGDLS, CDR2 YYNGEE. Trimming left V 3 bases short and J 1 base short, with 10 bases between. The CDR3 region has the DNA TGTGCCAGCAGCGCCCTCGCGGGGAACACTGAAGCTTTCTTT. It specifies CASSALAGNTEAFF.

The CDR3 here is CASSVKYEQYF. The CDR3 DNA reads as TGTGCCAGCAGTGTAAAGTACGAGCAGTACTTC. The chain recombines TRBV2 with TRBJ2-5, with no clear D. TRBJ2-7 explains the end of the DNA better; the J call may be wrong. Germline V gene lookup returns CDR1 SNHLY and CDR2 FYNNEI. The length of the CDR3 is 11 residues.

The rearrangement uses TRBV19 and TRBJ1-5, with D unresolved. Germline V CDR1 and CDR2: LNHDA, SQIVND (reference sequence). The CDR3 is made up of 16 amino acids. The V and J ends lost 5 bases and 0 bases respectively, with 14 bases between them. CDR3 nucleotide sequence: TGTGCCAGTAGTCCCCGGGTTAGCTCTAGCAATCAGCCCCAGCATTTT. Translation gives CASSPRVSSSNQPQHF. Together with reference TRBV19 and TRBJ1-5, the CDR3 gives the full variable domain: DGGITQSPKYLFRKEGQNVTLSCEQNLNHDAMYWYRQDPGQGLRLIYYSQIVNDFQKGDIAEGYSVSREKKESFPLTVTSAQKNPTAFYLCASSPRVSSSNQPQHFGDGTRLSIL.

The chain employs TRBV7-2 and TRBJ1-2; D remains unclear. V was shortened by 4 bases and J by 11 bases, with 23 bases between the two germline ends. The CDR3 is 15 amino acids. From germline, CDR1 is SGHTA and CDR2 FQGNSA. The DNA of the CDR3 is TGTGCCAGCAGCTCTTATCCAACCCAGGCCTTTCGGTACACCTTC. Protein sequence: CASSSYPTQAFRYTF.

The CDR3 sequence is CSVRGTGTEAFF. CDR3 in DNA: TGCAGCGTTCGTGGGACAGGCACTGAAGCTTTCTTT. V and J are TRBV29-1 and TRBJ1-1, with 8 bases matching TRBD1. Trimming took 5 bases from V and 4 from J; bases not matched to a gene: 3. Germline CDR1 and CDR2: SQVTM and ANQGSEA. The CDR3 is made up of 12 amino acids.

V and J are TRBV6-6 and TRBJ2-2; D perhaps matches TRBD1 (6 bases). The CDR3 totals 15 residues. Per the germline V gene, CDR1 is MNHNY and CDR2 is SVGAGI (reference sequence). Between the trimmed V and J ends, which lost 6 bases and 3 bases, there was a span of 14 bases. In DNA, the CDR3 is TGTGCCAGCAGAGCGCAACAGGGCGACACCGGGGAGCTGTTTTTT. Amino acids: CASRAQQGDTGELFF.

The chain is built from TRBV30 and TRBJ1-1; 8 bases line up with TRBD1. With V trimmed by 4 bases and J by 0 bases, 4 bases remained unmatched. This CDR3 is built from 14 residues. Germline CDR1 GTSNPN, CDR2 SVGIG (reference sequence). In DNA form, the CDR3 reads TGTGCCTGGACCCTGGACAGGGTGAACACTGAAGCTTTCTTT. Translation gives CAWTLDRVNTEAFF.

Only one count was recorded for this clone. CDR3 sequence reads: CASSQGVGGHNEQFF. CDR3 sequence (DNA): TGCGCCAGCAGCCAAGGCGTCGGGGGGCACAATGAGCAGTTCTTC. The chain joins TRBV4-3 to TRBJ2-1; D is possibly TRBD2 (7 bases). The V end lost 1 base, the J end lost 5 bases, and 12 bases lay between the germline ends. CDR3 length: 15 residues. CDR1 and CDR2 (germline): LGHNA, YSLEER.

The chain is built from TRBV15 and TRBJ1-2; unclear D gene. The germline V and J ends were trimmed by 5 bases and 6 bases, with 13 bases remaining between them. CDR3 size: 13 residues. CDR1 is LNHNV, CDR2 YYDKDF, per germline (reference sequence). The CDR3: CATSQRESHGYTF. For the CDR3, the DNA is TGTGCCACCAGCCAGCGGGAGTCCCATGGCTACACCTTC.

The chain links TRBV19 to TRBJ1-2, with 7 bases aligning to TRBD1. The V segment lost 7 bases and the J segment 4 bases; nucleotides outside the gene matches: 15. Germline CDR1 LNHDA, CDR2 SQIVND (reference sequence). The CDR3 covers 16 residues. The CDR3 DNA follows: TGTGCCAGTACCCCGGGTCGGTTTGCAGGGGGCTATGGCTACACCTTC. Protein: CASTPGRFAGGYGYTF.

This chain links TRBV9 with TRBJ2-1; no reliable D call. This CDR3 has 12 amino acids. V was pared by 0 bases and J by 10 bases, with 8 bases between. Germline-derived CDR1 and CDR2 are SGDLS and YYNGEE. This CDR3 is CASSVAAREQFF. The CDR3 bases are TGTGCCAGCAGCGTAGCCGCCCGGGAGCAGTTCTTC.

The J gene is TRBJ2-3, the V gene TRBV7-2; D is unresolved. The length of the CDR3 is 15 residues. Looked up from germline, CDR1 is SGHTA and CDR2 is FQGNSA. The V and J ends lost 2 bases and 3 bases respectively, with 12 bases between them. The CDR3, as DNA: TGTGCCAGCAGCTTAAGTCTGGCCTTAACAGATACGCAGTATTTT. It is translated as CASSLSLALTDTQYF.

The J gene is TRBJ2-1, the V gene TRBV11-3; 13 bases map to TRBD2. The germline V gene encodes CDR1 SGHNT and CDR2 YENEEA. The CDR3 runs 15 residues. The junction had 6 bases not matched to a gene; V was cut back by 4 bases and J by 9 bases. The CDR3 DNA reads as TGTGCCAGCAGCTCAGGACTAGCGGGAGCGGGTGAGCAGTTCTTC. It yields the protein CASSSGLAGAGEQFF.

This chain connects TRBV2 to TRBJ2-4; the D gene is possibly TRBD1 (6 bases). This CDR3 is 18 amino acids long. Germline V CDR1 and CDR2: SNHLY, FYNNEI. V gave up 2 bases and J gave up 3 bases, with 20 bases separating them. The CDR3 here is CASSEFSPGQAFKNIQYF. The CDR3 DNA reads as TGTGCCAGCAGTGAATTTTCCCCGGGACAAGCCTTCAAAAACATTCAGTACTTC.

There are a few counts of this clone. The chain is built from TRBV5-6 and TRBJ1-1, with D hard to call. The V and J ends lost 4 bases and 8 bases respectively, with 15 bases between them. The CDR3 runs 13 residues. Germline V gives CDR1 SGHDT, CDR2 YYEEEE. This CDR3 is CASSPGGRFEAFF. CDR3 nucleotide sequence: TGTGCCAGCAGCCCAGGAGGGCGGTTCGAAGCTTTCTTT.

The V and J genes are TRBV2 and TRBJ1-4; D not resolved. Trimming removed 7 bases at V and 5 bases at J, with 14 bases between. Germline assignment: CDR1 SNHLY and CDR2 FYNNEI. The CDR3 runs to 14 residues. This CDR3 reads CASIETKRNEKLFF. In nucleotides, the CDR3 is TGTGCCAGCATAGAAACGAAGAGGAATGAAAAACTGTTTTTT.

This clone was detected a few times. V is TRBV4-3 and J is TRBJ1-5; weak D call: TRBD1 (6 bases). Germline V gives CDR1 LGHNA, CDR2 YSLEER. The germline V and J ends were trimmed by 4 bases and 3 bases, with 13 bases remaining between them. The CDR3 has 15 residues. CDR3 sequence (DNA): TGCGCCAGCAGCCCGGACCGGGACATCAATCAGCCCCAGCATTTT. It codes for CASSPDRDINQPQHF.

The V and J genes are TRBV4-3 and TRBJ1-6, with D possibly matching TRBD1 (5 bases). The CDR3 sequence is 16 residues long. The V end lost 0 bases, the J end lost 7 bases, and 13 bases lay between the germline ends. CDR1 and CDR2 (germline): LGHNA, YSLEER. The CDR3 sequence is CASSQDFGQGNSPLHF. The CDR3 region has the DNA TGCGCCAGCAGCCAAGATTTTGGGCAGGGAAATTCACCCCTCCACTTT.

The rearrangement links TRBV9 to TRBJ2-3; D is possibly TRBD1 (5 bases). Germline CDR1 and CDR2: SGDLS and YYNGEE. V was shortened by 0 bases and J by 1 base, with 9 bases between the two germline ends. The CDR3 is made up of 15 amino acids. The CDR3 loop reads CASSVEGSGTDTQYF. CDR3 in DNA: TGTGCCAGCAGCGTAGAGGGGTCTGGCACAGATACGCAGTATTTT.

This clone was detected only once. V gene TRBV19 combines with J gene TRBJ1-3; no reliable D call. Germline assignment: CDR1 LNHDA and CDR2 SQIVND (reference sequence). V shed 3 bases and J shed 0 bases, with 12 bases lying between them. The CDR3 is 16 amino acids. CDR3 coding DNA: TGTGCCAGTAGTATTTTGCCAGCGAGCTCTGGAAACACCATATATTTT. It is translated as CASSILPASSGNTIYF. The whole variable domain, filled in from reference TRBV19 and TRBJ1-3, reads DGGITQSPKYLFRKEGQNVTLSCEQNLNHDAMYWYRQDPGQGLRLIYYSQIVNDFQKGDIAEGYSVSREKKESFPLTVTSAQKNPTAFYLCASSILPASSGNTIYFGEGSWLTVV.

The chain couples TRBV7-9 to TRBJ1-2; no clear D. The germline V gene has CDR1 SEHNR and CDR2 FQNEAQ (reference sequence). Trimming removed 5 bases at V and 1 base at J, with 14 bases between. CDR3 size: 15 residues. Here the CDR3 reads CASSNPEGNNYGYTF. The CDR3 DNA sequence: TGTGCCAGCAGCAACCCCGAGGGAAATAACTATGGCTACACCTTC.

The chain couples TRBV4-2 to TRBJ2-7, with a possible D match to TRBD2 (6 bases). V was pared by 0 bases and J by 5 bases, with 14 bases between. The CDR3 runs 15 residues. Germline V gene lookup returns CDR1 LGHNA and CDR2 YNFKEQ. The CDR3, as DNA: TGTGCCAGCAGCCAAGATCGGGGCGGGGCCGACGAGCAGTACTTC. Translated, it gives CASSQDRGGADEQYF.

The chain employs TRBV30 and TRBJ1-1, with a weak D call TRBD1 (6 bases). Trimming took off 4 bases at V and 2 bases at J, with 11 bases between the two ends. The germline gives CDR1 GTSNPN, CDR2 SVGIG (reference sequence). The CDR3 runs 13 residues. CDR3 sequence (DNA): TGTGCCTGGACCGGACAGACTAACACTGAAGCTTTCTTT. It encodes CAWTGQTNTEAFF.

The chain links TRBV19 to TRBJ1-5; no definite D call. Trimming cost V 4 bases and J 4 bases, with 11 bases left between them. Germline V gene data show CDR1 as LNHDA and CDR2 as SQIVND (reference sequence). The CDR3 loop spans 14 amino acids. The CDR3 sequence is CASSTPVRNQPQHF. CDR3 DNA: TGTGCCAGTAGTACACCGGTCCGTAATCAGCCCCAGCATTTT.

This sequence joins TRBV4-3 and TRBJ1-1, with D possibly matching TRBD1 (6 bases). Germline CDR1 is LGHNA and CDR2 is YSLEER. This CDR3 is 14 amino acids long. With 2 bases removed from V and 3 bases from J, the gap between germline ends came to 10 bases. The CDR3 bases are TGCGCCAGCAGCCAAAAGGGGGGGGACACTGAAGCTTTCTTT. This translates into CASSQKGGDTEAFF.

This clone appeared once. The J gene is TRBJ1-5, the V gene TRBV6-5; D is unresolved. V was cut by 2 bases and J by 9 bases, with 11 bases left in between. This CDR3 region has 13 residues. The V gene's germline CDR1 is MNHEY and CDR2 SVGAGI. The CDR3 DNA sequence: TGTGCCAGCAGTTACACCAAATCGGGGCCCCAGCATTTT. It codes for CASSYTKSGPQHF.

The V call is TRBV2, the J call TRBJ1-3, with no clear D. V lost 6 bases and J 0 bases, leaving 9 bases between the germline ends. The CDR3 covers 14 residues. The germline V gene has CDR1 SNHLY and CDR2 FYNNEI. Here the CDR3 DNA reads TGTGCCAGCAGACCCGAGTTCTCTGGAAACACCATATATTTT. As protein: CASRPEFSGNTIYF.

V is TRBV19 and J is TRBJ1-2; TRBD1 matches at 8 bases. V lost 2 bases to trimming and J lost 2 bases; unmatched junction nucleotides: 13. The germline V gene encodes CDR1 LNHDA and CDR2 SQIVND (reference sequence). This CDR3 spans 18 amino acids. The CDR3: CASSISPVRQGPNYGYTF. DNA for the CDR3: TGTGCCAGTAGTATATCCCCCGTGCGACAGGGGCCGAACTATGGCTACACCTTC.

The chain links TRBV7-9 to TRBJ1-1; tentative D call: TRBD1 (6 bases). This CDR3 is built from 12 residues. Germline CDR1 is SEHNR and CDR2 is FQNEAQ (reference sequence). Trimming stripped 6 bases from V and 3 bases from J, with 8 bases between. For the CDR3, the DNA is TGTGCCAGCAGTTACAGGGACACTGAAGCTTTCTTT. This codes for CASSYRDTEAFF.

The rearrangement links TRBV5-8 to TRBJ2-1; the D is unclear. Germline V gene lookup returns CDR1 SGHTS and CDR2 YDEGEE. This CDR3 is 14 amino acids long. Trimming removed 2 bases at V and 0 bases at J, with 6 bases between. CDR3 nucleotide sequence: TGTGCCAGCAGCTTTTCCAGCTCCTACAATGAGCAGTTCTTC. As protein: CASSFSSSYNEQFF.

In its sample, this clone was seen a few times. The chain joins TRBV2 to TRBJ2-2; possibly TRBD1 for D (6 bases). The CDR3 runs to 14 residues. CDR1 and CDR2 (germline): SNHLY, FYNNEI. Trimming removed 9 bases at V and 5 bases at J, with 16 bases between. The CDR3 protein is CARGTGTSTGELFF. In DNA, the CDR3 is TGTGCCAGGGGTACCGGGACATCGACCGGGGAGCTGTTTTTT.